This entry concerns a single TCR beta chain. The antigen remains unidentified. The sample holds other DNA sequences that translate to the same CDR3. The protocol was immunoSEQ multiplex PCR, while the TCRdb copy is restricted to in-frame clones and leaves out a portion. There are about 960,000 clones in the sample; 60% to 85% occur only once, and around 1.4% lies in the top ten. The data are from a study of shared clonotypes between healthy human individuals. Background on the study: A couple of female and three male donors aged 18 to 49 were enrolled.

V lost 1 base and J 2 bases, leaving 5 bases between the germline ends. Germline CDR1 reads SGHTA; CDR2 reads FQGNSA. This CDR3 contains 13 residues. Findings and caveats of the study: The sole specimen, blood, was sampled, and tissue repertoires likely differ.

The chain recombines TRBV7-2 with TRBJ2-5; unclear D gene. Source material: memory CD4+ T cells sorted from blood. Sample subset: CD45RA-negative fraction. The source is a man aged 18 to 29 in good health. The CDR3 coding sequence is TGTGCCAGCAGCTTAGGACTTCAAGAGACCCAGTACTTC. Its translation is CASSLGLQETQYF.